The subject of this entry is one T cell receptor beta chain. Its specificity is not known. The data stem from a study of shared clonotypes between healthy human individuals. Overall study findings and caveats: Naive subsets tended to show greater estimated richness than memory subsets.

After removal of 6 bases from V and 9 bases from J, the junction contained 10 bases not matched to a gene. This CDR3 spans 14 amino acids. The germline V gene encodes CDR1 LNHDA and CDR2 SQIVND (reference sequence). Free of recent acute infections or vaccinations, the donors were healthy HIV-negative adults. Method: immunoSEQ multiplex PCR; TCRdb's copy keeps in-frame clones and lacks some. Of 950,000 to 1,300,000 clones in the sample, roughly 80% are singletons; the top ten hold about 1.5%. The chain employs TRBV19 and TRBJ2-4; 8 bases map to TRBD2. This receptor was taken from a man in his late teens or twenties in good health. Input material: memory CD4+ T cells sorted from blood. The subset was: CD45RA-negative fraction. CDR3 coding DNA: TGTGCCAGTAGCCGCCTGACGGGAGGGGTCATTCAGTACTTC. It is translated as CASSRLTGGVIQYF.